This T cell receptor (beta chain) was found in a study of blood T cell repertoires in COVID-19. Using immunoSEQ multiplex PCR, the repertoire was profiled, and TCRdb retains in-frame clones only, with some absent. The table includes almost 250,000 clones, 75% to 90% detected once. Participants were aged roughly 18 to 89 years from 20 to 30 US areas. Recovered Cohort 3 donors showed two negative PCRs, clearance, or symptom resolution. The receptor's source is a woman aged 25 to 39 who had recovered from COVID-19. The sample was PBMCs or T cells enriched from blood (not recorded which).

This CDR3 is CASRFPRTF. CDR3 bases: TGTGCCAGCAGGTTCCCCAGGACCTTC. The chain recombines TRBV28 with TRBJ1-2; the D is unclear. The CDR3 is 9 amino acids. V shed 6 bases and J shed 14 bases, with 10 bases lying between them. The V gene's germline CDR1 is MDHEN and CDR2 SYDVKM.